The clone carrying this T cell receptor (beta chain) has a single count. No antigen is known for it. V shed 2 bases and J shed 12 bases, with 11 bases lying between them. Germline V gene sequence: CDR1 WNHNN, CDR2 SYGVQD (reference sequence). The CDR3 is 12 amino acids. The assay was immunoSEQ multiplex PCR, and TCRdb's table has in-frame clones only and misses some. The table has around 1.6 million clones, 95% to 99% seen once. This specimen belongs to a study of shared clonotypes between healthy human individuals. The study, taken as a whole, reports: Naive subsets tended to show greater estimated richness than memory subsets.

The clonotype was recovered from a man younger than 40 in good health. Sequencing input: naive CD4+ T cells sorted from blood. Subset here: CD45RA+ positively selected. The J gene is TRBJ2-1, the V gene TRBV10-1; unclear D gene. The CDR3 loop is CASSEIGRRQFF. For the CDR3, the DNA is TGCGCCAGCAGTGAGATCGGACGGCGGCAGTTCTTC.